What follows are 10 T cell receptor beta chains derived from one specimen sequenced in a study of CD8 T cells in Susac syndrome. The RNA input was roughly 0.45 to 1 ug, and it was reverse transcribed with random hexamers. TCRdb fed the immunoSEQ multiplex PCR reads into MiXCR, producing one record per CDR3 protein. Among some 240,000 distinct CDR3 sequences listed, about 96% were seen once. Sequencing was performed on CD4+ T cells from PBMCs. The receptors were sampled from a human donor with Susac syndrome.

The chain carries TRBV12-3 or TRBV12-4 and TRBJ1-2; D may be TRBD1 (5 bases). Trimming took 3 bases from V and 5 from J, leaving 13 bases between them. The CDR3 contains 14 residues. As DNA, the CDR3 is TGTGCCAGCAGTTTTATATTAGAGGGGTATGGCTACACCTTC. It translates to CASSFILEGYGYTF.

The chain carries TRBV11-3 and TRBJ2-3, with D perhaps matching TRBD1 or TRBD2 (6 bases each). This CDR3 region has 14 residues. The germline V and J ends were trimmed by 3 bases and 3 bases, with 10 bases remaining between them. Looked up from germline, CDR1 is SGHNT and CDR2 is YENEEA. This CDR3 is CASSFRGTTDTQYF. For the CDR3, the DNA is TGTGCCAGCAGCTTCCGGGGGACAACAGATACGCAGTATTTT.

This clonotype was counted once. This chain connects TRBV19 to TRBJ1-1; 8 bases line up with TRBD1. Germline CDR1 and CDR2: LNHDA and SQIVND (reference sequence). The CDR3 length is 17 residues. The trim removed 6 bases at V and 0 bases at J, leaving 12 bases unmatched. CDR3 coding DNA: TGTGCCAGTAGCCCACGACAGGGGACCAAGGTGAACACTGAAGCTTTCTTT. Translating gives CASSPRQGTKVNTEAFF.

The V call is TRBV12-3 or TRBV12-4, the J call TRBJ2-7; 8 bases match TRBD1. The CDR3 contains 13 residues. V shed 7 bases, J shed 5 bases, and the junction held 7 bases outside the gene matches. CDR3 protein: CASTQTGGDEQYF. CDR3 DNA: TGTGCCAGCACCCAAACAGGGGGTGACGAGCAGTACTTC.

This rearrangement joins TRBV5-1 to TRBJ2-2, with D tentatively TRBD1 (5 bases). Trimming cost V 4 bases and J 4 bases, with 8 bases left between them. In germline, CDR1 is SGHRS, CDR2 YFSETQ. The CDR3 is 13 amino acids. This CDR3 reads CASSPGSTGELFF. The CDR3 DNA is TGCGCCAGCAGCCCAGGGTCCACCGGGGAGCTGTTTTTT.

The chain couples TRBV9 to TRBJ1-2; D might be TRBD1 (6 bases). Trimming removed 2 bases at V and 5 bases at J, with 16 bases between. The CDR3 consists of 15 residues. Germline V gene sequence: CDR1 SGDLS, CDR2 YYNGEE. This chain's CDR3 is CASSVRGGSGYGYTF. For the CDR3, the DNA is TGTGCCAGCAGCGTGCGAGGGGGGTCGGGATATGGCTACACCTTC.

Note on this clonotype: The germline gene is not matched at one end of the junction; a read error may be the cause. The V gene is TRBV10-1, the J gene TRBJ2-6; D is unclear. Germline V gene lookup returns CDR1 WNHNN and CDR2 SYGVQD (reference sequence). The CDR3 length is 14 residues. The CDR3 DNA sequence: TGTGCCAGCAGTGAAGGCTCTGGGGCCAACGTCCTGACTTTC. Translating gives CASSEGSGANVLTF.

This clonotype was found a few times. The chain has TRBV18 and TRBJ2-7; 7 bases fit TRBD1. The CDR3 sequence is 14 residues long. CDR1 and CDR2 from the germline V gene are KGHSH and LQKENI. Trimming cost V 3 bases and J 0 bases; bases outside gene matches: 2. The CDR3 sequence: CASSPGQISYEQYF. The DNA for the CDR3 is TGTGCCAGCTCACCGGGACAGATCTCCTACGAGCAGTACTTC.

The chain recombines TRBV3-1 with TRBJ1-1; D is uncertain. V was shortened by 4 bases and J by 1 base, with 10 bases between the two germline ends. Per germline, CDR1 LGHDT and CDR2 YNNKEL (reference sequence). This CDR3 is 14 amino acids long. CDR3 in DNA: TGTGCCAGCAGCCGAGGACTGACGAACACTGAAGCTTTCTTT. Translation gives CASSRGLTNTEAFF.

The chain couples TRBV18 to TRBJ1-1; D gene uncertain. V was trimmed by 2 bases and J by 5 bases, leaving 12 bases between them. CDR3 length: 14 residues. Looked up from germline, CDR1 is KGHSH and CDR2 is LQKENI. This chain's CDR3 is CASSPELGGTEAFF. CDR3 DNA: TGTGCCAGCTCACCAGAGCTCGGAGGTACTGAAGCTTTCTTT.